This T cell receptor beta chain emerged from a study of blood T cells in healthy people across ages. The CDR3 sequence is 15 residues long. V lost 0 bases and J 10 bases, leaving 13 bases between the germline ends. Germline CDR1 reads MNHEY; CDR2 reads SVGAGI. For the second PCR, which ran for about 6 to 12 cycles, a sample-barcoded 5' primer and a J-beta primer mix were used. TCRdb reprocessed the 5' RACE reads via MiXCR and lists one record per CDR3 protein. Of under 1,100,000 distinct CDR3 sequences in the sample, approximately 25% were seen once. This clonotype appeared a few times. This sample was shared with a second study, whose subject was T cells of mothers and their children. Per that study: Maternal samples each gave over 8.5 million TCR beta CDR3 reads, and child samples approximately 3 million each.

The source is a girl aged 2 to 10 in good health. Sequencing input: blood. The chain couples TRBV6-5 to TRBJ1-6; D is unresolved. The CDR3 DNA follows: TGTGCCAGCAGTTACTCCACGTTTTCAGAATCACCCCTCCACTTT. Amino acid sequence: CASSYSTFSESPLHF.